The present T cell receptor (beta chain) was sequenced within a study of immune characterization of retroperitoneal liposarcoma (dated by TCRdb to the late 2010s). About this clonotype itself: There is no known antigen for this receptor. Base qualities are missing; no much larger clone stands one base away.

The CDR3 runs 14 residues from the cysteine to the phenylalanine. The sequence is cut down to CDR3 DNA, 42 bases in frame from base 1. The germline V gene (reference sequence) gives CDR1 as WNHNN and CDR2 as SYGVQD. V is cut by 0 bases and J by 8 bases, and the space between the germline ends is 13 bases. Library preparation used PCR. Sequencing instrument: NextSeq 500. TCRdb handled the public reads itself, with Q25 trimming in fastp and clone calling in MiXCR, and kept productive beta chains. Entries are consolidated by CDR3 protein sequence, retaining the most common genes and DNA. In all, the sample holds approximately 9,300 distinct CDR3 sequences, and over 35% of those were seen once. Roughly a tenth of the sample goes to the ten largest clones.

The sequencing input was tumor tissue. The chain links TRBV10-1 with TRBJ1-2; no confident D gene assignment can be made. The receptor's source is a female donor with retroperitoneal liposarcoma. The CDR3 region: CASSESRTGVGYTF. The sequenced DNA is TGCGCCAGCAGTGAGTCAAGAACGGGAGTGGGCTACACCTTC.